This TCR beta chain was recovered during a study of shared clonotypes between healthy human individuals. Study in general: Aged between 18 and 49, the donors were a couple of women and three men.

Each sample came from a Caucasian adult donor living in Nashville, Tennessee. Study-wide points: Sampling covered blood only; tissue repertoires likely differ.

Notes on this clone: The antigen is not known.

Trimming took 1 base from V and 8 from J; bases not matched to a gene: 12. Germline lookup yields CDR1 MGHDK and CDR2 SYGVNS. The CDR3 runs 17 residues. Input per replicate PCR of unsorted PBMC was roughly 300 ng DNA, corresponding to tens of thousands of T cell genomes. Measured with immunoSEQ multiplex PCR; TCRdb has only the in-frame clones, and not every one. The data show about 480,000 clones, with 79% seen just once and over 10% held by the top ten. J is TRBJ1-4 and V is TRBV25-1; TRBD1 aligns across 8 bases. The origin of this receptor is a woman aged 40 to 50 in good health. Some clones in this sample may be carry-over from other donors' samples. Sequencing input: PBMCs. The CDR3 loop is CASSESVIGHRGEKLFF. As DNA, the CDR3 is TGTGCCAGCAGTGAATCAGTTATCGGGCACAGGGGGGAAAAACTGTTTTTT.